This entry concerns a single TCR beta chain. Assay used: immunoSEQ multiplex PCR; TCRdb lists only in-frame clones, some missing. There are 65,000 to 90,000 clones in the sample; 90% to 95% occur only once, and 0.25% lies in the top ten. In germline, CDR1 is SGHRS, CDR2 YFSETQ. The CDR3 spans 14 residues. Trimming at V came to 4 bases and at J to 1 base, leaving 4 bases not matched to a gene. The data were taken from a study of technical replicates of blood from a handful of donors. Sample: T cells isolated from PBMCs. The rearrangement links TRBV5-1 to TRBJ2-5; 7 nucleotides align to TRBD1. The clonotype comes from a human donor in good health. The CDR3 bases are TGCGCCAGCAGCATACAGGGGACCCAAGAGACCCAGTACTTC. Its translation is CASSIQGTQETQYF.